This TCR beta chain was identified during a study of early T cells in non-severe SARS-CoV-2 infection (dated by TCRdb to about 2021). In terms of the full investigation: TCR sequencing used bulk RNA from unsorted whole blood, so alpha and beta chains could not be paired.

Study-wide conclusions, independent of this receptor: VDJdb matching was skewed toward anti-spike CD8 responses, so virus-specific expansions were likely underestimated and private and CD4 specificities were missed.

Library preparation was by 5' RACE. Instrument used: NextSeq 500. The TCR library protocol attached unique molecular identifiers to individual cDNA molecules to correct for sequencing error and PCR bias. Both TCR alpha and beta chains were sequenced, and tight co-correlation was observed between alpha and beta sequence abundances in each sample. The study's own analysis went as follows. Decombinator V4 was used to annotate the V gene, J gene and CDR3 of the TCR sequences. TCRs were defined as expanded if a significant change between any two time points was detected under a Poisson model with p below 0.0001. TCR abundances were normalised to the total number of TCRs sequenced per sample and expressed as counts per million. TRAV1-2 paired with TRAJ12, TRAJ20 or TRAJ33 defined MAIT TCRs, while TRAV10 paired with TRAJ18 defined iNKT TCRs. VDJdb, accessed 1 November 2021, was searched for CMV, EBV and SARS-CoV-2 annotated TCRs, excluding TCRs annotated for multiple antigens. TCRdb reworked the public reads: Q25 trimming with fastp, MiXCR clone assembly, productive beta chains retained. Each entry is one CDR3 protein sequence, shown with its most common DNA and genes. The V and J calls and clone size come from TCRdb's table, not from the authors' own analysis. The table for this sample lists around 62,000 distinct CDR3 sequences; roughly 12% of them were counted only once. Together, the top ten hold around 3.5% of the sample.

This clonotype was counted a single time. It lacks a known antigen. One base away there is no much larger clone; base qualities are not given. One read alone provides weak support. V is reduced by 4 bases and J by 7 bases, leaving a spacing of 2 bases between them. The CDR3 holds 10 amino acids from the cysteine to the phenylalanine. The read is trimmed to its CDR3 DNA, 30 bases read in frame from base 1. CDR1 and CDR2 were assigned from the germline V gene as SNHLY and FYNNEI. A case-control design nested within a healthcare worker cohort in London, UK, was used, with weekly nasopharyngeal swab PCR tests and blood sampling performed. Healthcare workers were recruited during the week of the UK lockdown, between 23 and 31 March 2020, and followed weekly for up to roughly 16 weeks.

The V and J genes are TRBV2 and TRBJ2-1, with the D gene call left open. This sequence was found in an adult who was a healthcare worker with PCR-confirmed SARS-CoV-2 infection or an uninfected control (not recorded which). The sequencing sample was made of whole blood. At the DNA level, the sequence is TGTGCCAGCAGTGTGAATGAGCAGTTCTTC. Translation gives CASSVNEQFF.